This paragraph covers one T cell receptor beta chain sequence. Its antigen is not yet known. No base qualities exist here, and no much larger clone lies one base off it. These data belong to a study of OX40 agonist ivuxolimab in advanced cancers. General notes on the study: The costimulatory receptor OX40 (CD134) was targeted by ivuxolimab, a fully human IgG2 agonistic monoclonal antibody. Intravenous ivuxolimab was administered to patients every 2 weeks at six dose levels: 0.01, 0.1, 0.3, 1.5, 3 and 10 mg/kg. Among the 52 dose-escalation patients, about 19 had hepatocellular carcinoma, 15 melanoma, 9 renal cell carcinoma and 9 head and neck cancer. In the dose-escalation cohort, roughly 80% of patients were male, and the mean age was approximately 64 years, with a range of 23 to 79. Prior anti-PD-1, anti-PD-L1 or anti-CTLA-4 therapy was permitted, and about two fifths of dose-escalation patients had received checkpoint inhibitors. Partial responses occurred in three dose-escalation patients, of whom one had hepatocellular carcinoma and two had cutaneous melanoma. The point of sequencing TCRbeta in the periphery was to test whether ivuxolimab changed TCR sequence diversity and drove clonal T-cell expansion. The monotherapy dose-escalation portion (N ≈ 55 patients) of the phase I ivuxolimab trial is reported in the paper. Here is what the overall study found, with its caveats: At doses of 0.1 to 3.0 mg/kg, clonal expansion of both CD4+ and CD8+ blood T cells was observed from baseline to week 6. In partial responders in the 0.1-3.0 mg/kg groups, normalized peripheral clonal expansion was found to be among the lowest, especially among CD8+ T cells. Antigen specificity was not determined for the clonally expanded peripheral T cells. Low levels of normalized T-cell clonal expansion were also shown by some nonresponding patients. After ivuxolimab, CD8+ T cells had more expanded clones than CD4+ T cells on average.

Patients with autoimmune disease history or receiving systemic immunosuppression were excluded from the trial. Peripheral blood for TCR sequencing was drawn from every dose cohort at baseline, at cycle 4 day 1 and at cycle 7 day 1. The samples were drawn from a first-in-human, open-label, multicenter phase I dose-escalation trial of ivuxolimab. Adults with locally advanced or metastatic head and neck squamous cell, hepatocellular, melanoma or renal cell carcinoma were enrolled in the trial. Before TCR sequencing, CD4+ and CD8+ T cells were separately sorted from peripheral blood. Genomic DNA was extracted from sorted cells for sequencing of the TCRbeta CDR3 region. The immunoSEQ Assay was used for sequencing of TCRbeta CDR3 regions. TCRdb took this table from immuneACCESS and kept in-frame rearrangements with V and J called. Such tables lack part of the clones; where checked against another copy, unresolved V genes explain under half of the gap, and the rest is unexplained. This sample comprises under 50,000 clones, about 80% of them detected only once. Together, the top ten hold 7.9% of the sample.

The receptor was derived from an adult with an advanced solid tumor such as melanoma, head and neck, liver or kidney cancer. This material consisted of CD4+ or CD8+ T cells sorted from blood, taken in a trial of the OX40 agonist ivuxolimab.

The sequenced DNA: TGTGCCAGCAGCTCGGGACAGGGGACCCAAGAGACCCAGTACTTC. This codes for CASSSGQGTQETQYF. This sequence uses TRBV11-2 and TRBJ2-5; 10 central nucleotides agree with TRBD1. CDR1 and CDR2 (SGHAT, FQNNGV) derive from the germline V gene. Unmatched junction bases come to 3, with V trimmed by 4 bases and J by 1 base. The CDR3 contains 15 residues, cysteine and phenylalanine counted. The only DNA kept is the CDR3, 45 bases in frame from the first base.